This section outlines one T cell receptor (beta chain) sequence together with its context. Its target is not known. The germline V gene has CDR1 SGHTA and CDR2 FQGNSA. Germline trimming cut 3 bases from V and 0 bases from J; bases unmatched to any gene: 5. This CDR3 contains 17 residues. Libraries were prepared by immunoSEQ multiplex PCR; TCRdb keeps only in-frame clonotypes and omits some of them. The sample holds 40,000 to 55,000 clones, less than 80% seen once. The sample originates from a study of a mutant IDH1 vaccine in newly diagnosed glioma. Findings of the study overall: Most patients, approximately 92%, showed vaccine-induced immune responses.

Described time point: week 35, safety follow-up. Vaccination used 300 ug of mutant IDH1 20-mer peptide per dose, with topical imiquimod. Patients in the study were vaccinated eight times, receiving shots in weeks 1, 3, 5, 7, 11, 15, 19 and 23. This specimen consisted of PBMCs, obtained from a glioma patient whose treatment included an IDH1 peptide vaccine. The sequence came from a man aged 35-49 years with glioma. V usage is TRBV7-2 and J usage is TRBJ2-6; TRBD1 matches 7 bases. The CDR3 loop reads CASSFRTGGSGANVLTF. CDR3 bases: TGTGCCAGCAGCTTTCGGACAGGAGGCTCTGGGGCCAACGTCCTGACTTTC.